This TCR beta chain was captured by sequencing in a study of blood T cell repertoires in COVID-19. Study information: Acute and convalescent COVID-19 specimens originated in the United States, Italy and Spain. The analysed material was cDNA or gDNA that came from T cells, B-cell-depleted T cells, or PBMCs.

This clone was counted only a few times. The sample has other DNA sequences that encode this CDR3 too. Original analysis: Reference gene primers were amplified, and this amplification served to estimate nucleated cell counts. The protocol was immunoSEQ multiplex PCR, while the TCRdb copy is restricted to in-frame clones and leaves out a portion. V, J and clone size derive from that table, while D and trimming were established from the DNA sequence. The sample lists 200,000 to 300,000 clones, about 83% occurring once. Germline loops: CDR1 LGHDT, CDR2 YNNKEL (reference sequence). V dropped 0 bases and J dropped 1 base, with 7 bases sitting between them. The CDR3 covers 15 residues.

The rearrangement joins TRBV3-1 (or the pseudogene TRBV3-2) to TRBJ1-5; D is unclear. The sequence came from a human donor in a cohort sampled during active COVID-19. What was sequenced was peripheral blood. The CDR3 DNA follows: TGTGCCAGCAGCCAAGATCTCGGGAGCAATCAGCCCCAGCATTTT. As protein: CASSQDLGSNQPQHF.